This paragraph covers one T cell receptor beta chain sequence. Within the sample, other DNA sequences also encode this same CDR3. This entry is derived from a study of blood T cell repertoires in COVID-19. Original methodology: Estimation of nucleated cell counts was performed using reference gene primer amplification. Profiling relied on immunoSEQ multiplex PCR, and the TCRdb table lists in-frame clones only, not all of them. The V and J calls and the clone size are those of that table, but D and trimming were determined from the DNA. The sample carries about 480,000 clones, roughly 90% recorded once. The clonotype comes from a woman in her thirties or forties who had recovered from COVID-19. Material: PBMCs or T cells enriched from blood (not recorded which).

CDR3: CASSIVGGSSYNEQFF. The DNA of the CDR3 is TGTGCCAGTAGTATAGTGGGCGGGAGCTCCTACAATGAGCAGTTCTTC. V is TRBV19 and J is TRBJ2-1; 7 nucleotides align to TRBD2. CDR1 and CDR2 (germline): LNHDA, SQIVND (reference sequence). This CDR3 has 16 amino acids. V lost 1 base and J lost 0; bases outside the gene matches: 3.